Below are 30 T cell receptor beta chains sequenced from a single sample in a study of glioma-infiltrating T cells after dendritic cell vaccination (dated by TCRdb to about 2016). The library was built by means of the immunoSEQ multiplex PCR assay. Drawn from immuneACCESS, this table holds only the in-frame rearrangements with V and J called that TCRdb kept. Clones are partly lost; checked studies trace under half to an unresolved V gene and leave the rest unexplained. The sample yields 90,000 to 100,000 clones; about four fifths were counted once. Nearly 6% of the sample rests with the top ten. The specimen was blood, collected before dendritic cell vaccination. These TCRs come from a human donor with glioblastoma.

The rearrangement joins TRBV9 to TRBJ2-1; 11 positions match TRBD2. Germline-derived CDR1 and CDR2 are SGDLS and YYNGEE. With 4 bases clipped from V and 3 bases from J, the junction kept 6 bases outside the gene matches. The CDR3 has 16 amino acids. CDR3 DNA: TGTGCCAGCAGCACCCAACTAGCGGGAGACTACAATGAGCAGTTCTTC. This encodes CASSTQLAGDYNEQFF.

The chain joins TRBV2 to TRBJ2-2; 11 bases fit TRBD1. Germline V gene data show CDR1 as SNHLY and CDR2 as FYNNEI. V was clipped by 11 bases and J by 5 bases; unmatched bases: 4. This CDR3 spans 13 amino acids. CDR3 coding DNA: TGTGCCGGGGGACAGGGGGAAACCGGGGAGCTGTTTTTT. It specifies CAGGQGETGELFF.

The rearrangement uses TRBV11-2 and TRBJ2-5; perhaps TRBD2 as D (5 bases). There are 13 residues in the CDR3. Trimming stripped 0 bases from V and 5 bases from J, with 7 bases between. CDR1 and CDR2 from the germline V gene are SGHAT and FQNNGV. Here the CDR3 DNA reads TGTGCCAGCAGCTTAGATGGGGAGGAGACCCAGTACTTC. It encodes CASSLDGEETQYF.

The CDR3 nucleotides are TGTGCCAGCAGCTTAGTGGCAGGGGCCTCAGCTTCTGGAAACACCATATATTTT. It codes for CASSLVAGASASGNTIYF. This chain uses TRBV13 with TRBJ1-3; tentative D call: TRBD1 (6 bases). V was trimmed by 1 base and J by 1 base, leaving 17 bases between them. The CDR3 is made up of 18 amino acids. The germline V gene has CDR1 PRHDT and CDR2 FYEKMQ (reference sequence).

The CDR3: CASSLYQGFLANYGYTF. The CDR3 coding sequence is TGTGCCAGCAGCTTATATCAGGGATTCCTAGCTAACTATGGCTACACCTTC. The J gene is TRBJ1-2, the V gene TRBV7-2; weak D call: TRBD1 (5 bases). Trimming left V 2 bases short and J 0 bases short, with 16 bases between. This CDR3 comprises 17 residues. CDR1 is SGHTA and CDR2 is FQGNSA in the germline V gene.

This clone was seen many times. This sequence joins TRBV2 and TRBJ2-3; 7 nucleotides line up with TRBD1. Germline V gene data show CDR1 as SNHLY and CDR2 as FYNNEI. This CDR3 is 13 amino acids long. V was pared by 2 bases and J by 4 bases, with 0 bases of the junction left unmatched. The CDR3 coding sequence is TGTGCCAGCAGTGAACAGGGGGCAGATACGCAGTATTTT. Translated: CASSEQGADTQYF.

This clone was recorded once. The chain joins TRBV7-3 to TRBJ2-5, with D unresolved. The CDR3 has 13 residues. Trimming pared 1 base from V and 3 bases from J, leaving 6 bases between. CDR1 and CDR2 (germline): SGHTA, FQGTGA. CDR3 sequence (DNA): TGTGCCAGCAGCTTAAGGAGAGAAGAGACCCAGTACTTC. This codes for CASSLRREETQYF.

The genes are TRBV27 and TRBJ1-5; D is uncertain. Trimming cost V 3 bases and J 6 bases, with 9 bases left between them. CDR3 length: 13 residues. Germline assignment: CDR1 MNHEY and CDR2 SMNVEV (reference sequence). The CDR3, as DNA: TGTGCCAGCAGTTTCGGTTATTCTCAGCCCCAGCATTTT. Translation gives CASSFGYSQPQHF.

The chain employs TRBV5-6 and TRBJ2-4; D perhaps matches TRBD1 (6 bases). This CDR3 spans 13 amino acids. Germline CDR1 is SGHDT and CDR2 is YYEEEE. Trimming removed 2 bases at V and 8 bases at J, with 11 bases between. The CDR3 sequence is CASSLQGADIQYF. DNA of the CDR3: TGTGCCAGCAGCTTACAGGGCGCGGACATTCAGTACTTC.

The CDR3 reads CASSRVGTGGRYEQYF. The CDR3 DNA follows: TGCGCCAGCAGCCGTGTGGGGACAGGGGGAAGGTACGAGCAGTACTTC. The genes are TRBV5-1 and TRBJ2-7, with TRBD1 identical over 11 bases. The CDR3 loop spans 16 amino acids. The V gene's germline CDR1 is SGHRS and CDR2 YFSETQ. V lost 4 bases and J lost 4; bases outside the gene matches: 10.

This clone was observed a handful of times. The CDR3 here is CASSLAGVASYEQYF. The CDR3 DNA follows: TGTGCCAGCAGCTTAGCGGGAGTGGCGTCCTACGAGCAGTACTTC. The rearrangement joins TRBV13 to TRBJ2-7, with a weak D call TRBD2 (6 bases). Germline V gene data show CDR1 as PRHDT and CDR2 as FYEKMQ (reference sequence). The CDR3 is 15 amino acids. V gave up 1 base and J gave up 1 base, with 11 bases separating them.

With respect to this clone: At one boundary the junction diverges from the germline segment, which might be a read error. The V and J genes are TRBV7-7 and TRBJ2-1; TRBD2 aligns across 13 bases. CDR1 is SSHAT, CDR2 FNYEAQ, per germline (reference sequence). This CDR3 comprises 15 residues. CDR3 residues: CASSLGGTSGEEQFF. In DNA, the CDR3 is TGTGCTAGCAGCTTAGGGGGGACTAGCGGGGAAGAGCAGTTCTTC.

This clone was seen a single time. This sample includes further DNA sequences coding for the same CDR3. This sequence joins TRBV6-6 and TRBJ1-2, with 8 bases lining up with TRBD1. The CDR3 contains 14 residues. Unmatched junction bases numbered 2, after V lost 1 base and J lost 4 bases. Germline V gene data show CDR1 as MNHNY and CDR2 as SVGAGI (reference sequence). The CDR3 DNA is TGTGCCAGCAGTTACTTTGGGACAGGCTATGGCTACACCTTC. It codes for CASSYFGTGYGYTF.

The table lists this clone with a few counts. The V call is TRBV6-1, the J call TRBJ1-4, with D perhaps matching TRBD1 (6 bases). In germline, CDR1 is MNHNS, CDR2 SASEGT. V was pared by 4 bases and J by 9 bases, with 12 bases between. The CDR3 totals 13 residues. This CDR3 is CASSVSDSKKLFF. The CDR3, as DNA: TGTGCCAGCAGTGTCTCGGACAGTAAAAAACTGTTTTTT.

This chain links TRBV18 with TRBJ2-6; 12 nucleotides match TRBD1. CDR3 length: 22 amino acids. From germline, CDR1 is KGHSH and CDR2 LQKENI. V lost 3 bases and J lost 2; bases outside the gene matches: 17. The CDR3 is CASSPIPGTGGDLRAGANVLTF. The CDR3, as DNA: TGTGCCAGCTCACCTATCCCCGGGACAGGGGGCGACTTAAGGGCTGGGGCCAACGTCCTGACTTTC.

The V and J genes are TRBV9 and TRBJ2-7; 10 bases fit TRBD1. This CDR3 spans 15 amino acids. Losses at the gene ends were 2 bases for V and 7 bases for J; bases not matched to a gene: 9. Looked up from germline, CDR1 is SGDLS and CDR2 is YYNGEE. CDR3 sequence: CASSVSPGTGVEQYF. The CDR3 DNA reads as TGTGCCAGCAGCGTCTCTCCCGGGACAGGGGTTGAGCAGTACTTC.

For this clone: One end of the junction is discordant with germline, which a read error may explain. The V call is TRBV5-6, the J call TRBJ1-1; possible D gene TRBD1, 5 bases. This CDR3 is 13 amino acids long. Looked up from germline, CDR1 is SGHDT and CDR2 is YYEEEE. The CDR3 DNA is TGTGCCAGCAGTTTGGGACTTCCATATGAAGCTTTCTTT. This translates into CASSLGLPYEAFF.

The V gene is TRBV6-5, the J gene TRBJ1-1; D call uncertain. Per germline, CDR1 MNHEY and CDR2 SVGAGI. Trimming pared 6 bases from V and 4 bases from J, leaving 9 bases between. This CDR3 region has 12 residues. CDR3 DNA sequence: TGTGCCAGCAGGCTAACGAGCACTGAAGCTTTCTTT. Amino acid sequence: CASRLTSTEAFF.

This clone is a singleton in its sample. This rearrangement joins TRBV5-4 to TRBJ1-1; 10 nucleotides agree with TRBD1. This CDR3 contains 14 residues. Germline trimming cut 4 bases from V and 6 bases from J; bases unmatched to any gene: 6. Germline CDR1 and CDR2: SGHNT and YYREEE (reference sequence). The CDR3 DNA follows: TGTGCCAGCAGCCCGGGACAGGGGAGAGCTGAAGCTTTCTTT. This codes for CASSPGQGRAEAFF.

The V and J genes are TRBV28 and TRBJ1-2; 7 bases agree with TRBD1. The CDR3 sequence is 13 residues long. V lost 3 bases to trimming and J lost 7 bases; unmatched junction nucleotides: 5. Germline V CDR1 and CDR2: MDHEN, SYDVKM. As DNA, the CDR3 is TGTGCCAGCAGTTTTATGACAGGGTTTGGCTACACCTTC. It yields the protein CASSFMTGFGYTF.

This clone appeared a single time. The chain employs TRBV2 and TRBJ2-6; possible D gene TRBD2, 7 bases. CDR3 length equals 20 residues. Trimming removed 6 bases from V and 0 bases from J, with 24 bases in between. Germline V gene sequence: CDR1 SNHLY, CDR2 FYNNEI. CDR3 in amino acids: CASRGLQGPLTFSGANVLTF. Here the CDR3 DNA reads TGTGCCAGCAGGGGACTACAGGGTCCCCTCACTTTCTCTGGGGCCAACGTCCTGACTTTC.

The chain employs TRBV7-6 and TRBJ2-3; possible D gene TRBD1, 5 bases. From germline, CDR1 is SGHVS and CDR2 FNYEAQ. V lost 5 bases and J 2 bases, leaving 14 bases between the germline ends. The CDR3 has 15 amino acids. CDR3 loop: CASSIDSSDTDTQYF. The CDR3 DNA reads TGTGCCAGCAGCATCGACAGTTCAGACACAGATACGCAGTATTTT.

The V call is TRBV21-1, the J call TRBJ2-7; the table's D call, TRBD2, was not checked against the DNA. TRBV21-1 is classified as a pseudogene. The CDR3 length is 22 residues. CDR3 sequence (DNA): TGTGCCAGCAGCTTCTGCCGACTAGCGGGATTTGAAGAGGGAGAACCCCACTACGAGCAGTACTTC. Protein product: CASSFCRLAGFEEGEPHYEQYF.

This clone was observed once. The rearrangement joins TRBV6-5 to TRBJ2-7; 9 bases line up with TRBD1. V gave up 5 bases and J gave up 6 bases; unmatched junction bases: 11. Germline V gene lookup returns CDR1 MNHEY and CDR2 SVGAGI. The CDR3 has 15 residues. CDR3 sequence reads: CASSQGTGYFSEQYF. The DNA of the CDR3 is TGTGCCAGCAGTCAGGGGACAGGGTATTTTTCCGAGCAGTACTTC.

The chain recombines TRBV5-1 with TRBJ1-2, with D possibly TRBD1 on 6 matching bases. The V end lost 1 base, the J end lost 8 bases, and 12 bases lay between the germline ends. Germline CDR1 reads SGHRS; CDR2 reads YFSETQ. There are 13 residues in the CDR3. In DNA, the CDR3 is TGCGCCAGCAGCTTGTTCGCAGGGGAAGGCTACACCTTC. It codes for CASSLFAGEGYTF.

This clone was counted only a few times. This chain uses TRBV29-1 with TRBJ2-1; 11 bases are shared with TRBD2. The CDR3 runs 15 residues. CDR1 and CDR2 (germline): SQVTM, ANQGSEA. Trimming cost V 8 bases and J 6 bases; bases outside gene matches: 12. The CDR3: CSLTLGLAGGNEQFF. The CDR3 DNA follows: TGCAGCCTCACCCTGGGGCTAGCGGGAGGCAATGAGCAGTTCTTC.

J is TRBJ2-7 and V is TRBV5-4, with 10 bases identical to TRBD1. The CDR3 extends over 15 amino acids. CDR1 is SGHNT and CDR2 is YYREEE in the germline V gene (reference sequence). V trimming: 6 bases; J trimming: 5 bases; junction bases outside the gene matches: 11. The CDR3 DNA reads TGTGCCAGCACCCCCCCAGGGGGACAGGGGCACGAGCAGTACTTC. This codes for CASTPPGGQGHEQYF.

The V call is TRBV18, the J call TRBJ2-5; 7 positions agree with TRBD2. The germline gives CDR1 KGHSH, CDR2 LQKENI. CDR3 length: 16 residues. J lost 1 base, V lost 4 bases, and 9 bases had no gene match. The CDR3 coding sequence is TGTGCCAGCTCACACGGGCCCCCGGGGGGCCAAGAGACCCAGTACTTC. Residues: CASSHGPPGGQETQYF.

V and J are TRBV30 and TRBJ2-3, with 16 nucleotides matching TRBD2. This CDR3 comprises 13 residues. Germline lookup yields CDR1 GTSNPN and CDR2 SVGIG (reference sequence). Trimming at V came to 5 bases and at J to 14 bases, leaving 7 bases not matched to a gene. CDR3 sequence reads: CAWEGLAGGPRYF. Here the CDR3 DNA reads TGTGCCTGGGAGGGACTAGCGGGAGGGCCTCGGTATTTT. Variable domain in full (rest from reference TRBV30 and TRBJ2-3): SQTIHQWPATLVQPVGSPLSLECTVEGTSNPNLYWYRQAAGRGLQLLFYSVGIGQISSEVPQNLSASRPQDRQFILSSKKLLLSDSGFYLCAWEGLAGGPRYFGPGTRLTVL.

The rearrangement joins TRBV15 to TRBJ2-1; TRBD1 aligns across 7 bases. Germline V lookup: CDR1 LNHNV, CDR2 YYDKDF (reference sequence). The junction had 4 bases not matched to a gene; V was cut back by 1 base and J by 7 bases. The CDR3 length is 14 residues. The CDR3 DNA sequence: TGTGCCACCAGCAGAGGGGGGACAGCGAATGAGCAGTTCTTC. It codes for CATSRGGTANEQFF.